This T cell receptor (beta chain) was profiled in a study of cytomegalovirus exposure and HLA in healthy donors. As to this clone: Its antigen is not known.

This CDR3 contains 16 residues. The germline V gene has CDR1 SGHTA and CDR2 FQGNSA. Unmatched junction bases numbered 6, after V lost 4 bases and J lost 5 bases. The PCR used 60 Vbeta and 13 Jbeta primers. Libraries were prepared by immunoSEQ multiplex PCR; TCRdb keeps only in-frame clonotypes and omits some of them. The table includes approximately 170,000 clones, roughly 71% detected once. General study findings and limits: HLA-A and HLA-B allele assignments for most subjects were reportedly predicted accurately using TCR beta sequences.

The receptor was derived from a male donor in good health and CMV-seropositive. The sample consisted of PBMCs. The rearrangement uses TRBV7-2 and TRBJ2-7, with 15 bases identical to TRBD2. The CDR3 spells CASSSGTSGGQNEQYF. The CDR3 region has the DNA TGTGCCAGCAGCTCAGGGACTAGCGGGGGGCAGAACGAGCAGTACTTC.